Listed here are 9 T cell receptor beta chains from one sample, sequenced in a study of shared clonotypes between healthy human individuals. The table came from immunoSEQ multiplex PCR; TCRdb's copy has only in-frame clones and leaves some out. The sample lists some 2.1 million clones; about 93% were seen once. Terminally differentiated effector memory CD45RA+ cells were excluded from the naive CD8 cells, which were CD45RO-negative and positively selected for CCR7. Sequenced material: naive CD8+ T cells from PBMCs. These receptors were taken from a man aged 18 to 29 in good health. Some clones in this sample may be carry-over from other donors' samples.

CDR3 protein: CATINSGIDEQYF. The CDR3 DNA follows: TGTGCCACGATTAATAGCGGGATTGACGAGCAGTACTTC. The genes are TRBV10-3 and TRBJ2-7, with TRBD2 identical over 8 bases. The CDR3 loop spans 13 amino acids. V shed 10 bases and J 5 bases; nucleotides not matched to a gene: 10. CDR1 ENHRY and CDR2 SYGVKD come from the germline V gene.

The CDR3 loop is CAWSRGLGGSVEQYF. In DNA, the CDR3 is TGTGCCTGGAGCCGGGGACTAGGAGGGTCAGTCGAGCAGTACTTC. This rearrangement joins TRBV30 to TRBJ2-5, with TRBD2 identical over 8 bases. The DNA end favors TRBJ2-7, so the J call may be wrong. Germline CDR1 is GTSNPN and CDR2 is SVGIG (reference sequence). CDR3 length: 15 residues.

This chain uses TRBV7-8 with TRBJ2-3; D possibly corresponds to TRBD2 (7 bases). Trimming stripped 5 bases from V and 4 bases from J, with 19 bases between. Germline-derived CDR1 and CDR2 are SGHVS and FQNEAQ. This CDR3 spans 16 amino acids. CDR3 coding DNA: TGTGCCAGCAGCACTACGGGGGGCTTTGGGGCAGATACGCAGTATTTT. Protein sequence: CASSTTGGFGADTQYF. The full variable domain, rest sourced from reference TRBV7-8 and TRBJ2-3, is GAGVSQSPRYKVAKRGQDVALRCDPISGHVSLFWYQQALGQGPEFLTYFQNEAQLDKSGLPSDRFFAERPEGSVSTLKIQRTQQEDSAVYLCASSTTGGFGADTQYFGPGTRLTVL.

The chain combines TRBV6-1 with TRBJ2-7, with unresolved D. CDR1 is MNHNS, CDR2 SASEGT, per germline. This CDR3 is 12 amino acids long. V gave up 8 bases and J gave up 7 bases, with 15 bases separating them. The CDR3 loop is CASSGGPWEQYF. CDR3 DNA: TGTGCCAGCTCAGGTGGGCCGTGGGAGCAGTACTTC.

The rearrangement links TRBV2 to TRBJ1-5; a weak D match, TRBD1 (6 bases). From germline, CDR1 is SNHLY and CDR2 FYNNEI. Deletions cut 4 bases from V and 0 bases from J, with 10 bases between. There are 15 residues in the CDR3. The CDR3 loop is CASSGTDTSNQPQHF. Written as DNA, the CDR3 is TGTGCCAGCAGTGGGACAGATACTAGCAATCAGCCCCAGCATTTT.

The chain couples TRBV5-1 to TRBJ2-1; a weak D match, TRBD2 (6 bases). CDR1 SGHRS and CDR2 YFSETQ come from the germline V gene. Trimming left V 2 bases short and J 7 bases short, with 28 bases between. The CDR3 extends over 19 amino acids. The DNA for the CDR3 is TGCGCCAGCAGCTTCAACCGAGAGTGGGGGGAGGATGTTTTAAATGAGCAGTTCTTC. Encoded protein: CASSFNREWGEDVLNEQFF.

The rearrangement links TRBV14 to TRBJ2-2; D might be TRBD2 (5 bases). V lost 0 bases and J 6 bases, leaving 11 bases between the germline ends. Germline assignment: CDR1 SGHDN and CDR2 FVKESK. The CDR3 is 15 amino acids. CDR3 sequence (DNA): TGTGCCAGCAGCCAAGAGAAGGAGGTCCCCGGGGAGCTGTTTTTT. Residues: CASSQEKEVPGELFF.

V is TRBV30 and J is TRBJ1-5; D is unclear. Per germline, CDR1 GTSNPN and CDR2 SVGIG (reference sequence). This CDR3 has 15 amino acids. V was clipped by 1 base and J by 0 bases, with 10 bases between them. CDR3 sequence (DNA): TGTGCCTGGAGTGCCTCGTTTTATAGCAATCAGCCCCAGCATTTT. It encodes CAWSASFYSNQPQHF.

The chain recombines TRBV7-8 with TRBJ2-1; no clear D gene. Germline CDR1 and CDR2: SGHVS and FQNEAQ. Trimming took 5 bases from V and 6 from J, leaving 8 bases between them. CDR3 length equals 12 residues. The CDR3 protein is CASSPDGNEQFF. CDR3 coding DNA: TGTGCCAGCAGCCCGGATGGCAATGAGCAGTTCTTC. The variable domain in full, with the rest retrieved from reference TRBV7-8 and TRBJ2-1, is GAGVSQSPRYKVAKRGQDVALRCDPISGHVSLFWYQQALGQGPEFLTYFQNEAQLDKSGLPSDRFFAERPEGSVSTLKIQRTQQEDSAVYLCASSPDGNEQFFGPGTRLTVL.